Listed below are T cell receptor beta chains from one sample, sequenced in a study of blood T cells in healthy people across ages. From the 5' RACE reads, TCRdb called clonotypes with MiXCR, one entry per CDR3 protein. The sample gives about 930,000 distinct CDR3 sequences, roughly 29% of which show up once; roughly 10% is in the top ten. This sample was shared with a second study, whose subject was T cells of mothers and their children.

The source material was blood. The source of these receptors is a woman aged 40 to 50 in good health. Both conserved end residues are trimmed from each CDR3. The listing skips clone size in some rows; elsewhere it reads once, few, many or a size class.

size,length,V,CDR3
NA,13,TRBV9,AGSAGNQPNNEQF
many,12,TRBV5-1,ASSSGASYNEQF
few,12,TRBV11-2,ASSFMRSAYEQY
NA,13,TRBV7-2,ASSLEVDRGYGHT
NA,12,TRBV12-3/TRBV12-4,ASRFGTRGNEQF
NA,14,TRBV18,ASSLSTGNSNQPQH
many,12,TRBV11-2,ASSLTQIAETQY
few,15,TRBV9,ASSVAGGRTYNSPLH
many,13,TRBV7-3,ASSLGPAGGGGYT
NA,12,TRBV20-1,SARAGRSNQPQH
NA,10,TRBV29-1,SVELDSYGYT
few,11,TRBV14,ASSQSGSGGYT
many,11,TRBV30,AWSYGDGYEQY
NA,14,TRBV3-1,ASSQAVAGLANEQY
many,14,TRBV4-1,ASSRSPWTAQETQY
once,13,TRBV20-1,SAVGVAGNQETQY
many,11,TRBV7-9,ASSLAENYGYT
few,12,TRBV20-1,SASSDRVYTEAF
many,11,TRBV29-1,SVGLSASYEQY
many,13,TRBV3-1,ASSQVDSWGNEQF
few,12,TRBV11-2,ASSLALVIGEQY
NA,14,TRBV7-3,ASSPPGYQPENIQY
NA,13,TRBV21-1,ASSVCDRMNTEAF
many,16,TRBV28,ASSLWVLAGDSSYEQY
NA,13,TRBV20-1,SASLIAVSNQPQH
few,13,TRBV21-1,ANGTGKSAYNEQF
NA,16,TRBV6-1,ASSPRLAGVSGANVLT
many,12,TRBV20-1,SATSRTIQETQY
NA,15,TRBV28,ASSSPGVRGASYEQY